One sample yielded the 4 T cell receptor beta chains listed below, sequenced in a study of radiotherapy plus CTLA-4 blockade in lung cancer. The protocol was immunoSEQ multiplex PCR, while the TCRdb copy is restricted to in-frame clones and leaves out a portion. The sample records about 72,000 clones, 78% being singletons. The input for sequencing was peripheral blood, taken from a patient treated with radiotherapy plus ipilimumab. The receptor source for this set is a human donor with non-small cell lung cancer who had a complete response to radiotherapy plus ipilimumab.

The chain has TRBV11-2 and TRBJ2-7; 10 nucleotides agree with TRBD1. This CDR3 has 13 amino acids. Germline lookup yields CDR1 SGHAT and CDR2 FQNNGV. The V gene end was trimmed by 7 bases and the J gene end by 4 bases; junction bases not matched to a gene: 4. CDR3 amino acids: CASKGQGVYEQYF. The DNA for the CDR3 is TGTGCCAGCAAAGGACAGGGGGTATACGAGCAGTACTTC. Filled out from reference TRBV11-2 and TRBJ2-7, the complete variable domain reads EAGVAQSPRYKIIEKRQSVAFWCNPISGHATLYWYQQILGQGPKLLIQFQNNGVVDDSQLPKDRFSAERLKGVDSTLKIQPAKLEDSAVYLCASKGQGVYEQYFGPGTRLTVT.

The V and J genes are TRBV5-1 and TRBJ1-1, with 9 bases lining up with TRBD1. The CDR3 spans 15 residues. J gave up 0 bases and V 4 bases, and 4 bases lay outside the gene matches. Germline V gene sequence: CDR1 SGHRS, CDR2 YFSETQ. The CDR3 region is CASSPQGALNTEAFF. The CDR3 nucleotides are TGCGCCAGCAGCCCACAGGGGGCCCTGAACACTGAAGCTTTCTTT.

V is TRBV11-3 and J is TRBJ1-2; the D gene is possibly TRBD1 (5 bases). With 5 bases removed from V and 4 bases from J, the gap between germline ends came to 17 bases. The germline CDR1 and CDR2 sequences are SGHNT and YENEEA. CDR3 length: 15 amino acids. The CDR3 sequence: CASSDRRDSFYGYTF. In DNA form, the CDR3 reads TGTGCCAGCAGCGATCGCCGCGACAGTTTCTATGGCTACACCTTC.

Concerning this clone itself: At one end the junction does not follow the germline gene, possibly because of a read error. The chain joins TRBV7-8 to TRBJ2-3, with 7 nucleotides matching TRBD2. CDR3 length equals 13 residues. CDR1 and CDR2 from the germline V gene are SGHVS and FQNEAQ. The CDR3 spells CASGLAGADTQYF. The DNA for the CDR3 is TGTGCCAGCGGCTTGGCGGGAGCAGATACGCAGTATTTT.